These 3 T cell receptor beta chains share one sample of origin, sequenced in a study of OX40 agonist ivuxolimab in advanced cancers. The library was built by means of the immunoSEQ multiplex PCR assay. TCRdb obtained this table from immuneACCESS and retained in-frame rearrangements with V and J assigned. These tables miss some clones; where compared with another copy, unresolved V genes account for less than half of the shortfall, and the remainder is unexplained. The sample profile shows some 90,000 clones; around 87% of them were found once. Jointly, the top ten make up 0.3% to 0.35% of the sample. Specimen: CD4+ or CD8+ T cells sorted from blood, collected in a trial of the OX40 agonist ivuxolimab. These receptor sequences come from an adult with an advanced solid tumor such as melanoma, head and neck, liver or kidney cancer.

The gene calls are TRBV19 and TRBJ2-5; 8 positions match TRBD2. CDR3 size: 13 residues. Trimming removed 5 bases from V and 5 bases from J; junction bases left unmatched: 4. From germline, CDR1 is LNHDA and CDR2 SQIVND (reference sequence). The CDR3 loop is CASSARGGETQYF. The CDR3, as DNA: TGTGCCAGTAGTGCCCGCGGGGGGGAGACCCAGTACTTC.

The rearrangement links TRBV5-1 to TRBJ2-7, with unresolved D. This CDR3 has 14 residues. V gave up 0 bases and J gave up 2 bases, with 9 bases separating them. Germline V gene sequence: CDR1 SGHRS, CDR2 YFSETQ. CDR3 sequence: CASSLVTGAYEQYF. The DNA for the CDR3 is TGCGCCAGCAGCTTGGTTACGGGCGCCTACGAGCAGTACTTC.

The chain uses TRBV2 and TRBJ1-4, with D uncertain. Germline V gives CDR1 SNHLY, CDR2 FYNNEI. Trimming stripped 4 bases from V and 0 bases from J, with 9 bases between. This CDR3 region has 15 residues. The CDR3 sequence: CASSARGTTNEKLFF. The CDR3 nucleotides read TGTGCCAGCAGTGCGAGAGGGACAACTAATGAAAAACTGTTTTTT.